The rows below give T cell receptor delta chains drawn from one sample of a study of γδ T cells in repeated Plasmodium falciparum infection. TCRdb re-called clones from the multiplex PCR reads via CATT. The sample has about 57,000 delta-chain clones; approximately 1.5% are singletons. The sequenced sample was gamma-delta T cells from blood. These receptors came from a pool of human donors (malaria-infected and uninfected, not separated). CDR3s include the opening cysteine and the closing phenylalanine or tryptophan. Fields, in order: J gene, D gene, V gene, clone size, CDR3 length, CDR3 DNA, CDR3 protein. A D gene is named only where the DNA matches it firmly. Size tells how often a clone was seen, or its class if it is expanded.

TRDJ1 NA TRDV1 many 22 TGTGCTCTTGGGGATTCACCCTTATTCCTTCCTGCCCTGATACGAACTGAGGGAAAACTCATCTTT CALGDSPLFLPALIRTEGKLIF
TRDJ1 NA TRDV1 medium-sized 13 TGTGCTCTTGGGGCATCGCCCCACGATAAACTCATCTTT CALGASPHDKLIF
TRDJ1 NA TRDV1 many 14 TGTGCTCTTGGGGAACGGGGGTTCACCGATAAACTCATCTTT CALGERGFTDKLIF
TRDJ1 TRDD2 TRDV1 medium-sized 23 TGTGCTCTTGGGGAACGGGGGCCTTCCTACACCCCATGGTACGATTCGTACACCGATAAACTCATCTTT CALGERGPSYTPWYDSYTDKLIF
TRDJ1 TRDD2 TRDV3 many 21 TGTGCCTCTAAGTGGCCTTCCTACTTCCTCCCGGGGCGACGCCACACCGATAAACTCATCTTT CASKWPSYFLPGRRHTDKLIF
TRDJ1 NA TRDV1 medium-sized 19 TGTGCTCTTGGGGCCGGGGTACGTAAAGCCCCGTCTAACACCGATAAACTCATCTTT CALGAGVRKAPSNTDKLIF
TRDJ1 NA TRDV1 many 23 TGTGCTCTTGCGAGGATCGTTCCTAAGTGGGGCCGGATGATGGGGGGATACACCGATAAACTCATCTTT CALARIVPKWGRMMGGYTDKLIF
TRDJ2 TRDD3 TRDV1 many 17 TGTGCTCTTGGGTTCTACGAAAGCTGGGGGACGACAGCACAACTCTTCTTT CALGFYESWGTTAQLFF
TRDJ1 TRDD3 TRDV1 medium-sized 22 TGTGCTCTTGGGGAAGGTCTCTACCGTACTGGGGGTCACCTCCCCTACACCGATAAACTCATCTTT CALGEGLYRTGGHLPYTDKLIF
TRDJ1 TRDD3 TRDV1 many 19 TGTGCTCTTGGGGACCCCACCTTTGACTGGGGGACGTACACCGATAAACTCATCTTT CALGDPTFDWGTYTDKLIF